This T cell receptor beta chain was recorded in a study of T-cell reconstitution after alpha-beta-depleted transplantation in children listed by TCRdb under 2016. With respect to the entire study: Using TCR repertoire profiling, the study followed T-cell immune reconstitution in a quantitative way in children after TCRalphabeta/CD19-depleted allogeneic hematopoietic cell transplantation.

Measured from the cysteine to the phenylalanine, the CDR3 is 15 residues long. This entry keeps only the CDR3 DNA: 45 bases, framed from base 1. CDR1 is given as SGHAT and CDR2 as FQNNGV, both from the germline V gene. Trimming takes 4 bases off V and 2 bases off J; junction bases not matched to a gene: 5. Of note for this clonotype: Its recognized antigen is unknown. Within one base of it there is no much larger clone, and no base qualities were kept.

The library relied on PCR. The instrument given in TCRdb is Illumina HiSeq 2500. To normalize quantification of the TCRbeta repertoire, the TCR libraries were built with molecular barcoding that relied on unique molecular identifiers. The raw public reads went through TCRdb reprocessing: fastp at Q25, MiXCR clone calling, in-frame beta chains kept. Rows with one shared CDR3 protein collapse into an entry with the most common genes and DNA. Within this sample are some 490,000 distinct CDR3 sequences, with 9.5% to 15% of them counted one time only. The ten largest clones capture around 5.6% of the sample.

The receptor chain draws on TRBV11-2 and TRBJ2-1; 7 bases in the junction line up with TRBD2. The receptor was derived from a human donor who donated a stem cell graft to a child with combined immunodeficiency. The specimen was PBMCs from the stem cell graft donor, collected from the stem cell graft. The bases read TGTGCCAGCAGCTCTTCTAGCGGTCCCTACAATGAGCAGTTCTTC. This sequence encodes CASSSSSGPYNEQFF.